The source of this T cell receptor (beta chain) is a study of beta chain features in type 1 diabetes. Every bit of the isolated RNA underwent reverse transcription, so sequencing read expressed TCRB transcripts. Assay: immunoSEQ multiplex PCR; the TCRdb copy retains only in-frame clones and omits some. This repertoire shows more than 250,000 clones, 15% found once; its top ten account for roughly 0.015%. The CDR3 spans 12 residues. CDR1 is SQVTM and CDR2 is ANQGSEA in the germline V gene. The V end lost 4 bases, the J end lost 3 bases, and 10 bases lay between the germline ends. Findings and caveats of the study: Shorter TCRB CDR3s, moderately but significantly so, were found in Type 1 diabetes patients in all four CD4+ subsets.

For this clone: Its antigen is still unknown.

Material: naive CD4+ T cells from blood. The clonotype was recovered from a man between 18 and 35 years old with type 1 diabetes. This rearrangement joins TRBV29-1 to TRBJ2-7; D call uncertain. In DNA form, the CDR3 reads TGCAGCGTTGTAGGAGACGGCTACGAGCAGTACTTC. It codes for CSVVGDGYEQYF.